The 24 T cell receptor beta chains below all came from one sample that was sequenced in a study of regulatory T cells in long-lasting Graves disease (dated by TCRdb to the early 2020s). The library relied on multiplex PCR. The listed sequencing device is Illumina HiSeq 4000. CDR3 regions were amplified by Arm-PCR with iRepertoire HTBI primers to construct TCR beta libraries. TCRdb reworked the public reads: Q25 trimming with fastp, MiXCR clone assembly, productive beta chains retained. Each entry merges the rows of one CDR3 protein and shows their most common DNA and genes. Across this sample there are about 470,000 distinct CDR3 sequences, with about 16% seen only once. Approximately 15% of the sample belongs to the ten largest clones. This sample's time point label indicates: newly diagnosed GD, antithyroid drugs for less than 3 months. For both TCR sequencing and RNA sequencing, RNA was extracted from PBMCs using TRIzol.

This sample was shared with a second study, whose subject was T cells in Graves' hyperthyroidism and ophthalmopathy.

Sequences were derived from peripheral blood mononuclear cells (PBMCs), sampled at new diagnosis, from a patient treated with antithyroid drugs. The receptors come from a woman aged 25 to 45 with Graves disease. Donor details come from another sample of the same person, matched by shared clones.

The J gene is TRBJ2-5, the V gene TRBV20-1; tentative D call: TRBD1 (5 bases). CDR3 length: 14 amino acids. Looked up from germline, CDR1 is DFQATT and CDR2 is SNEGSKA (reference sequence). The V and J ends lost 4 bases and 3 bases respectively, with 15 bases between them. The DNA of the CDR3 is TGCAGTGCTAAGGTGGCAGGGCGTAAAGAGACCCAGTACTTC. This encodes CSAKVAGRKETQYF.

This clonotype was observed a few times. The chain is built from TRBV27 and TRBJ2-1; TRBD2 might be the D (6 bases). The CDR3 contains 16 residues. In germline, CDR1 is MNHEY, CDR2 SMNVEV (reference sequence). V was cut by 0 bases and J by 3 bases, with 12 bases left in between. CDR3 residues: CASSLSVDYYYNEQFF. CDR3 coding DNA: TGTGCCAGCAGTTTATCAGTGGACTACTACTACAATGAGCAGTTCTTC.

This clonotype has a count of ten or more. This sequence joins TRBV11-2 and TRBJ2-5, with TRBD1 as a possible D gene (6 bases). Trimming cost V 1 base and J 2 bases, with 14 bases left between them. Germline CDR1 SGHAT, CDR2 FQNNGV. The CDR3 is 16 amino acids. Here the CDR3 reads CASSLVGGPDQETQYF. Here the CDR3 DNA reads TGTGCCAGCAGCTTAGTTGGGGGCCCCGATCAAGAGACCCAGTACTTC.

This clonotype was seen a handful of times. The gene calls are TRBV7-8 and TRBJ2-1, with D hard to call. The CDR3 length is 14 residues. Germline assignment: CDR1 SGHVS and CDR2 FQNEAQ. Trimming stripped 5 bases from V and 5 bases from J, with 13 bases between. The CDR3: CASSLLYSDNEQFF. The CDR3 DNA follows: TGTGCCAGCAGCCTCCTCTACTCGGACAATGAGCAGTTCTTC.

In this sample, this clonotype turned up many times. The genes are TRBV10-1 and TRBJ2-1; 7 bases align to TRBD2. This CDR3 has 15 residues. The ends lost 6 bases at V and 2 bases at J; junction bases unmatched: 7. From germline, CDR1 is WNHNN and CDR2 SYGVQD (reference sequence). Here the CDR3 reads CASSTTGGPYNEQFF. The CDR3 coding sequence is TGCGCCAGCAGCACGACGGGAGGCCCCTACAATGAGCAGTTCTTC.

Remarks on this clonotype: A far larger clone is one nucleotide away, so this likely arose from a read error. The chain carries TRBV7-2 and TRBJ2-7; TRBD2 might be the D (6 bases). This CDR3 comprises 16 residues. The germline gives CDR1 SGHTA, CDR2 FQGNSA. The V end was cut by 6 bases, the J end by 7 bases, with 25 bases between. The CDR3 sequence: CASRKTSTYSYNEQYF. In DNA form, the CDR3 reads TGTGCCAGCAGGAAGACTAGTACCTACTCCTACAATGAGCAGTACTTC.

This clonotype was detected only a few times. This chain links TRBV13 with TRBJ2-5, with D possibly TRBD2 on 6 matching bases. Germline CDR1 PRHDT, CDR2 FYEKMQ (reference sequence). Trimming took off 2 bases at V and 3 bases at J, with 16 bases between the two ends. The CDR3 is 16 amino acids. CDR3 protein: CASSLWGTGFKETQYF. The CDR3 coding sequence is TGTGCCAGCAGCTTATGGGGGACTGGTTTTAAAGAGACCCAGTACTTC.

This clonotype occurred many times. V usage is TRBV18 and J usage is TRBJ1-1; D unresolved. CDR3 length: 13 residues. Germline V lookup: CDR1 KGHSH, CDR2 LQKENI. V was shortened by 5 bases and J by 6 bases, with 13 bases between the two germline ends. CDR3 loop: CASSTIREAEAFF. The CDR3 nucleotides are TGTGCCAGCTCAACAATACGGGAGGCTGAAGCTTTCTTT.

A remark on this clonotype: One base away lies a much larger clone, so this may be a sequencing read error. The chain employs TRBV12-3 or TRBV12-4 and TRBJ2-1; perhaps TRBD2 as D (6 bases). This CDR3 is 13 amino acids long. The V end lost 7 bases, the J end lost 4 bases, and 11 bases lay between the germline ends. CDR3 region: CASIGGAYNEQFF. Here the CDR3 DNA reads TGTGCCAGCATTGGCGGGGCATACAATGAGCAGTTCTTC.

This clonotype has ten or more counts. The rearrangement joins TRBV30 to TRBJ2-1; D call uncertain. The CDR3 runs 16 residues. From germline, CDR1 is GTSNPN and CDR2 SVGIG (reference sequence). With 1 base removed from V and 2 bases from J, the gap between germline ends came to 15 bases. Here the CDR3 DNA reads TGTGCCTGGAGTGCCCTCATCCACTCCGCCTACAATGAGCAGTTCTTC. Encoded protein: CAWSALIHSAYNEQFF.

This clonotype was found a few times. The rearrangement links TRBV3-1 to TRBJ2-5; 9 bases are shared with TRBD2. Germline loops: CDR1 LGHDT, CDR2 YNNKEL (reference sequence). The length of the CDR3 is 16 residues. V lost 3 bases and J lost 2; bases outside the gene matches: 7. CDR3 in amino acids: CASSHRGLAGQETQYF. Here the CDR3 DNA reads TGTGCCAGCAGCCACCGGGGGCTAGCGGGACAAGAGACCCAGTACTTC.

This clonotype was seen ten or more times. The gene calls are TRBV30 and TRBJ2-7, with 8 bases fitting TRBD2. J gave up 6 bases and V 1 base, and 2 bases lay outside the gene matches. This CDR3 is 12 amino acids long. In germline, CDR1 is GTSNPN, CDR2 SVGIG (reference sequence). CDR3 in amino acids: CAWSDGGGEQYF. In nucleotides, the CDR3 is TGTGCCTGGAGTGACGGGGGGGGCGAGCAGTACTTC.

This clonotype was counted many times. The CDR3 DNA reads as TGTGCCAGCAGCTTAGAATACAGCTACGAGCAGTACTTC. Translating it yields CASSLEYSYEQYF. The V and J genes are TRBV11-2 and TRBJ2-7; D is ambiguous. Trimming stripped 0 bases from V and 3 bases from J, with 6 bases between. Germline V lookup: CDR1 SGHAT, CDR2 FQNNGV. There are 13 residues in the CDR3.

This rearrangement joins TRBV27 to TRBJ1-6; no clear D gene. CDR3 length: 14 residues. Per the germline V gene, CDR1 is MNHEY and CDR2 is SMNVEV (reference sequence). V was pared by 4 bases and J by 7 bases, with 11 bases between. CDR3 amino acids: CASSYPVPNSPLHF. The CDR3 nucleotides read TGTGCCAGCAGTTACCCCGTCCCAAATTCACCCCTCCACTTT.

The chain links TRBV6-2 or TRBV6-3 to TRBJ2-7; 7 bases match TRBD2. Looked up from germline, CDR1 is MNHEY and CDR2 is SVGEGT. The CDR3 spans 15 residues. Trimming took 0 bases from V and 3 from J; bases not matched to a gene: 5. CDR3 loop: CASSYSGGSVYEQYF. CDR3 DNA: TGTGCCAGCAGTTACTCGGGCGGGAGTGTCTACGAGCAGTACTTC.

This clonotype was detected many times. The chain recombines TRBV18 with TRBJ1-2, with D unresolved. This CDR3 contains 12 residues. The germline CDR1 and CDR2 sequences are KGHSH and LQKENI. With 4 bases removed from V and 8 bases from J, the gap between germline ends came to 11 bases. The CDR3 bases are TGTGCCAGCTCACGGGGTGAGGAAGGCTACACCTTC. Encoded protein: CASSRGEEGYTF. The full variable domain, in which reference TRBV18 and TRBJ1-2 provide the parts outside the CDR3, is NAGVMQNPRHLVRRRGQEARLRCSPMKGHSHVYWYRQLPEEGLKFMVYLQKENIIDESGMPKERFSAEFPKEGPSILRIQQVVRGDSAAYFCASSRGEEGYTFGSGTRLTVV.

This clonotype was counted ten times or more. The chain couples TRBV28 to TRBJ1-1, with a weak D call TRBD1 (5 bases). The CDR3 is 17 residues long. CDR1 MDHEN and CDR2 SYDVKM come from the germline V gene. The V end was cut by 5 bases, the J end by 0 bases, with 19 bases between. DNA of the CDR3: TGTGCCAGCAGTCCACCGACGACAGACTTCATGAACACTGAAGCTTTCTTT. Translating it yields CASSPPTTDFMNTEAFF.

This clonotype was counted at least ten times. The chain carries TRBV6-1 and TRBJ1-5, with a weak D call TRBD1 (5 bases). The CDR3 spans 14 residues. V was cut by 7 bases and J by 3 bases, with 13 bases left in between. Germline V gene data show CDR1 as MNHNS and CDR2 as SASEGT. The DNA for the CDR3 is TGTGCCAGCATCAAGGCAGGGTTCAATCAGCCCCAGCATTTT. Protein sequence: CASIKAGFNQPQHF.

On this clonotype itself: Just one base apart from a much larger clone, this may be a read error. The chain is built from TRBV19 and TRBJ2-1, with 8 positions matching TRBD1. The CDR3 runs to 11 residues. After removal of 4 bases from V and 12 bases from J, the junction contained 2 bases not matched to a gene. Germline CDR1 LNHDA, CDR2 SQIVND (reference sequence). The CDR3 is CASSTGQGQFF. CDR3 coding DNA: TGTGCCAGTAGTACCGGACAGGGGCAGTTCTTC.

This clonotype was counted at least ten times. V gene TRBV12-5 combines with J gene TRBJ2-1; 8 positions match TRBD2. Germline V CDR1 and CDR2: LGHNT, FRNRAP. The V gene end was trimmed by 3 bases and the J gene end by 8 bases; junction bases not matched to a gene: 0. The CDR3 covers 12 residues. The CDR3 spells CASGLAGDEQFF. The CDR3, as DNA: TGTGCTAGTGGTTTAGCGGGGGATGAGCAGTTCTTC. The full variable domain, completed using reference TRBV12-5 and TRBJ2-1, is DARVTQTPRHKVTEMGQEVTMRCQPILGHNTVFWYRQTMMQGLELLAYFRNRAPLDDSGMPKDRFSAEMPDATLATLKIQPSEPRDSAVYFCASGLAGDEQFFGPGTRLTVL.

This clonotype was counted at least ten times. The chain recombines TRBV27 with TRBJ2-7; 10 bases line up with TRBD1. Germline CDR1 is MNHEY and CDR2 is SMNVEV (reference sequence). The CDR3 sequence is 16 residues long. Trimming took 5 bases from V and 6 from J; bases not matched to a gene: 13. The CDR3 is CASSPTGTGVSGEQYF. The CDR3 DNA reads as TGTGCCAGCAGTCCTACCGGGACAGGGGTTTCAGGCGAGCAGTACTTC.

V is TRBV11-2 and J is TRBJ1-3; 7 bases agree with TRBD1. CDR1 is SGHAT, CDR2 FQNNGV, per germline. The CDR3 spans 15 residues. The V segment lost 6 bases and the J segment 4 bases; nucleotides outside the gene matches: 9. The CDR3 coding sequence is TGTGCCAGCAGACGGGCCGACAGGGAGGGAAACACCATATATTTT. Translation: CASRRADREGNTIYF.

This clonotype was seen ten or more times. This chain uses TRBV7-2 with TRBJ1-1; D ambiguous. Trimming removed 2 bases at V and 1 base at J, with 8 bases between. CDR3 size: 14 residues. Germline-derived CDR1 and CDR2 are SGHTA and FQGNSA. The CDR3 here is CASSLFVGNTEAFF. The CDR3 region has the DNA TGTGCCAGCAGCTTATTTGTCGGGAACACTGAAGCTTTCTTT.

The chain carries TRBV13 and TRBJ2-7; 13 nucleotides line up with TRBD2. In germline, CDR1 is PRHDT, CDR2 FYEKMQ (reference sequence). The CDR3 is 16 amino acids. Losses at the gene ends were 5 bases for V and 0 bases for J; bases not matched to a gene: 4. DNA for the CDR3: TGTGCCAGCAGCGCCGGGACTAGCGGGGCCTCCTACGAGCAGTACTTC. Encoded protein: CASSAGTSGASYEQYF.